The source of this TCR beta chain is a study of blood T cell repertoires in COVID-19. As for the study in general: Some COVID-19 samples were acute and others convalescent; all came from the United States, Italy and Spain. Sources were T cells, B-cell-depleted T cells, or PBMCs; the material itself was cDNA or gDNA.

Libraries were prepared by immunoSEQ multiplex PCR; TCRdb keeps only in-frame clonotypes and omits some of them. The table lists fewer than 250,000 clones, around 88% of them singletons, with about 15% in the top ten. CDR3 length: 14 residues. CDR1 is MGHRA, CDR2 YSYEKL, per germline. Losses at the gene ends were 5 bases for V and 6 bases for J; bases not matched to a gene: 9. Participants were placed into cohorts based on the clinical history they reported. Sequencing was carried out using PBMCs or T cells enriched from blood (not recorded which). The chain carries TRBV4-1 and TRBJ2-7; 8 nucleotides align to TRBD1. The source of this sequence is a woman aged 45 to 65 with acute COVID-19. The CDR3 DNA is TGCGCCAGCAGCTTACGGACAGGGTCGGGCGAGCAGTACTTC. As protein: CASSLRTGSGEQYF.